What follows are 21 T cell receptor beta chains derived from one specimen sequenced in a study of T cell changes during pregnancy in multiple sclerosis. Sequencing used immunoSEQ multiplex PCR; TCRdb keeps in-frame clones, though not all of them. The data show fewer than 90,000 clones, 94% seen once. Sequences were derived from peripheral blood, sampled after pregnancy. The receptors here all came from a female donor in good health, enrolled as a control in a pregnancy study.

This chain joins TRBV2 and TRBJ2-1, with 9 bases matching TRBD2. The CDR3 spans 15 residues. V lost 5 bases and J lost 7; bases outside the gene matches: 9. The V gene's germline CDR1 is SNHLY and CDR2 FYNNEI. CDR3 amino acids: CASSSGTSIRNEQFF. CDR3 nucleotides: TGTGCCAGCAGTTCCGGGACTAGCATCCGTAATGAGCAGTTCTTC.

In this sample, this clone turned up a few times. The chain couples TRBV19 to TRBJ2-1; D is unresolved. V shed 6 bases and J shed 0 bases, with 9 bases lying between them. This CDR3 region has 14 residues. Per the germline V gene, CDR1 is LNHDA and CDR2 is SQIVND (reference sequence). The CDR3 DNA follows: TGTGCCAGTAGCTACAGCTTCTCCTACAATGAGCAGTTCTTC. This sequence encodes CASSYSFSYNEQFF.

The chain uses TRBV6-5 and TRBJ1-1; 8 nucleotides match TRBD1. The germline gives CDR1 MNHEY, CDR2 SVGAGI. V shed 6 bases and J 6 bases; nucleotides not matched to a gene: 12. The CDR3 is 15 amino acids. CDR3 sequence (DNA): TGTGCCAGCAGCCAAACCGGGACAGGAAAATCTGAAGCTTTCTTT. Translating it yields CASSQTGTGKSEAFF.

The chain couples TRBV6-1 to TRBJ1-5; D might be TRBD1 (5 bases). CDR1 is MNHNS and CDR2 is SASEGT in the germline V gene. The CDR3 is 14 residues long. Trimming took off 7 bases at V and 4 bases at J, with 14 bases between the two ends. Written as DNA, the CDR3 is TGTGCCAGCATGAGGAGCGACAGAAATCAGCCCCAGCATTTT. Its protein is CASMRSDRNQPQHF.

V is TRBV4-1 and J is TRBJ1-5; perhaps TRBD1 as D (5 bases). The CDR3 extends over 16 amino acids. Germline CDR1 MGHRA, CDR2 YSYEKL. V lost 2 bases to trimming and J lost 7 bases, with 18 bases between them. CDR3 loop: CASSQMMGRGDQPQHF. For the CDR3, the DNA is TGCGCCAGCAGCCAAATGATGGGGCGCGGGGACCAGCCCCAGCATTTT.

The gene calls are TRBV7-9 and TRBJ2-1; 10 nucleotides align to TRBD1. This CDR3 is 16 amino acids long. Germline V CDR1 and CDR2: SEHNR, FQNEAQ (reference sequence). V dropped 5 bases and J dropped 1; count of bases not matched to a gene: 5. The DNA of the CDR3 is TGTGCCAGCAGCAGACCGGGACAGGGGTCCTACAATGAGCAGTTCTTC. As protein: CASSRPGQGSYNEQFF. The full variable domain, with the rest looked up from reference TRBV7-9 and TRBJ2-1, is DTGVSQNPRHKITKRGQNVTFRCDPISEHNRLYWYRQTLGQGPEFLTYFQNEAQLEKSRLLSDRFSAERPKGSFSTLEIQRTEQGDSAMYLCASSRPGQGSYNEQFFGPGTRLTVL.

This clone is a singleton in its sample. The chain links TRBV27 to TRBJ2-1, with TRBD2 matching 8 bases. This CDR3 is 13 amino acids long. CDR1 and CDR2 (germline): MNHEY, SMNVEV (reference sequence). J gave up 9 bases and V 2 bases, and 3 bases lay outside the gene matches. The CDR3 region has the DNA TGTGCCAGCAGTTTAACGGGAGGGCGTGAGCAGTTCTTC. Translation: CASSLTGGREQFF.

The rearrangement joins TRBV5-1 to TRBJ1-1; TRBD1 matches at 7 bases. From germline, CDR1 is SGHRS and CDR2 YFSETQ. This CDR3 is 14 amino acids long. V lost 4 bases and J lost 0; bases outside the gene matches: 3. In nucleotides, the CDR3 is TGCGCCAGCAGCCTACAGGGGATGAACACTGAAGCTTTCTTT. The encoded protein is CASSLQGMNTEAFF.

The sample holds a few counts of this clone. This sequence joins TRBV5-4 and TRBJ2-2; a possible D gene is TRBD1 (6 bases). Germline-derived CDR1 and CDR2 are SGHNT and YYREEE (reference sequence). V was trimmed by 0 bases and J by 4 bases, leaving 13 bases between them. This CDR3 contains 16 residues. DNA of the CDR3: TGTGCCAGCAGCTTGGCCTGGGGGCGCTCCACCGGGGAGCTGTTTTTT. It codes for CASSLAWGRSTGELFF.

The J gene is TRBJ2-7, the V gene TRBV4-1, with TRBD1 matching 12 bases. Germline V CDR1 and CDR2: MGHRA, YSYEKL. The length of the CDR3 is 17 residues. V lost 2 bases, J lost 2 bases, and 7 bases stayed unmatched. The CDR3 sequence: CASSQTMGQGAAYEQYF. In DNA, the CDR3 is TGCGCCAGCAGCCAAACCATGGGACAGGGGGCGGCCTACGAGCAGTACTTC.

This sequence joins TRBV19 and TRBJ2-7, with 12 bases aligning to TRBD2. CDR3 length: 16 amino acids. Germline CDR1 LNHDA, CDR2 SQIVND (reference sequence). Trimming removed 5 bases from V and 2 bases from J; junction bases left unmatched: 7. CDR3: CASSPRLAGVAYEQYF. For the CDR3, the DNA is TGTGCCAGTAGTCCTCGACTAGCGGGAGTTGCCTACGAGCAGTACTTC.

This CDR3 reads CASSLWGDPRTTNEKLFF. CDR3 bases: TGCGCCAGCAGCTTGTGGGGGGACCCGCGTACAACTAATGAAAAACTGTTTTTT. V usage is TRBV5-1 and J usage is TRBJ1-4; a weak D match, TRBD1 (5 bases). Germline V gene lookup returns CDR1 SGHRS and CDR2 YFSETQ. Trimming took off 1 base at V and 0 bases at J, with 16 bases between the two ends. This CDR3 is built from 18 residues.

The chain couples TRBV7-2 to TRBJ2-7, with 7 bases that match TRBD2. CDR3 length equals 14 residues. V was clipped by 6 bases and J by 2 bases; unmatched bases: 7. The germline gives CDR1 SGHTA, CDR2 FQGNSA. CDR3 coding DNA: TGTGCCAGCAGAAGGGGAGCGGGGCCCTACGAGCAGTACTTC. Translating gives CASRRGAGPYEQYF.

The chain carries TRBV27 and TRBJ1-2; D is unclear. The V end lost 3 bases, the J end lost 4 bases, and 9 bases lay between the germline ends. This CDR3 contains 13 residues. Per the germline V gene, CDR1 is MNHEY and CDR2 is SMNVEV (reference sequence). CDR3 sequence: CASSFFATYGYTF. In DNA form, the CDR3 reads TGTGCCAGCAGTTTTTTCGCTACCTATGGCTACACCTTC.

There are many counts of this clone. The chain employs TRBV6-4 and TRBJ2-7; 11 bases fit TRBD1. The CDR3 has 14 residues. The germline CDR1 and CDR2 sequences are MRHNA and SNTAGT. V gave up 2 bases and J gave up 3 bases; unmatched junction bases: 0. CDR3 DNA: TGTGCCAGCAGTGACGGGACAGGGGGCTACGAGCAGTACTTC. This codes for CASSDGTGGYEQYF.

The rearrangement links TRBV4-1 to TRBJ2-1; TRBD2 aligns across 8 bases. The ends lost 4 bases at V and 7 bases at J; junction bases unmatched: 30. Germline V gene lookup returns CDR1 MGHRA and CDR2 YSYEKL. The CDR3 extends over 22 amino acids. CDR3 in amino acids: CASSRLPENLTPGLGHRNEQFF. The DNA for the CDR3 is TGCGCCAGCAGCCGACTCCCCGAAAATCTCACACCGGGACTAGGCCATCGAAATGAGCAGTTCTTC.

V and J are TRBV25-1 and TRBJ2-7; a weak D match, TRBD2 (6 bases). The CDR3 has 12 amino acids. Trimming removed 4 bases from V and 7 bases from J, with 11 bases in between. Per the germline V gene, CDR1 is MGHDK and CDR2 is SYGVNS. The CDR3 here is CASSAPGREQYF. CDR3 nucleotide sequence: TGTGCCAGCAGTGCCCCAGGGAGGGAGCAGTACTTC.

This chain joins TRBV4-1 and TRBJ2-3; 7 nucleotides align to TRBD2. CDR3 length: 17 residues. CDR1 is MGHRA and CDR2 is YSYEKL in the germline V gene. V shed 1 base, J shed 0 bases, and the junction held 7 bases outside the gene matches. The CDR3 DNA reads TGCGCCAGCAGCCAAGTTGTTAGCGGGCCTAGCACAGATACGCAGTATTTT. It encodes CASSQVVSGPSTDTQYF.

The rearrangement uses TRBV6-1 and TRBJ2-7; D ambiguous. Germline V gives CDR1 MNHNS, CDR2 SASEGT. CDR3 length equals 14 residues. V was shortened by 3 bases and J by 2 bases, with 11 bases between the two germline ends. The CDR3 DNA reads TGTGCCAGCAGTGAGGTAGGCGGCCCCTACGAGCAGTACTTC. Amino acids: CASSEVGGPYEQYF.

V usage is TRBV19 and J usage is TRBJ2-1; D gene unclear. Germline V gives CDR1 LNHDA, CDR2 SQIVND (reference sequence). Trimming removed 5 bases from V and 8 bases from J, with 10 bases in between. The CDR3 covers 12 residues. CDR3 sequence (DNA): TGTGCCAGTAGTTCGAACTTTGATGAGCAGTTCTTC. Translation gives CASSSNFDEQFF.

This chain connects TRBV2 to TRBJ2-7; TRBD2 matches at 8 bases. This CDR3 region has 16 residues. Looked up from germline, CDR1 is SNHLY and CDR2 is FYNNEI. The junction had 13 bases not matched to a gene; V was cut back by 7 bases and J by 2 bases. CDR3 loop: CASNLRGGEAAYEQYF. The CDR3 DNA is TGTGCCAGCAACCTCCGGGGGGGAGAGGCTGCCTACGAGCAGTACTTC.